This TCR beta chain came from a study of cytomegalovirus exposure and HLA in healthy donors. The study ran its PCR with 60 Vbeta and 13 Jbeta primers. Assay: immunoSEQ multiplex PCR; the TCRdb copy retains only in-frame clones and omits some. The sample carries about 150,000 clones, over 80% recorded once. A single count supports this clone. Material: PBMCs. The receptor was isolated from a woman younger than 45 in good health and CMV-seronegative.

CDR3 DNA: TGTGCCAGCAGCCACTATGGACAGGGGGCGGGGGAGACCCAGTACTTC. Encoded protein: CASSHYGQGAGETQYF. This chain links TRBV2 with TRBJ2-5; 11 nucleotides agree with TRBD1. Germline CDR1 reads SNHLY; CDR2 reads FYNNEI. The CDR3 has 16 residues. J was trimmed by 5 bases and V by 6 bases; bases with no gene match: 11.